This paragraph reports one T cell receptor beta chain. Its antigen remains unknown. The assay was immunoSEQ multiplex PCR, and TCRdb's table has in-frame clones only and misses some. Of about 48,000 clones in the sample, 75% to 85% were seen once. This specimen comes from a study of a mutant IDH1 vaccine in newly diagnosed glioma. Across the whole study: Most patients had received both radiotherapy and temozolomide, the prior options being radiotherapy, temozolomide, or both.

Time point of the sample: week 35, safety follow-up. All doses held 300 ug of mutant IDH1 20-mer peptide, with topical imiquimod. Germline CDR1 is SEHNR and CDR2 is FQNEAQ (reference sequence). CDR3 length: 14 residues. V shed 6 bases, J shed 3 bases, and the junction held 6 bases outside the gene matches. This chain joins TRBV7-9 and TRBJ2-3; TRBD2 matches 7 bases. The sequence came from a man aged 40-49 years with glioma. The sample in question was PBMCs, obtained from a glioma patient whose treatment included an IDH1 peptide vaccine. The CDR3 coding sequence is TGTGCCAGCAGTTCAGGACTAGGAACAGATACGCAGTATTTT. Its protein product is CASSSGLGTDTQYF. Together with reference TRBV7-9 and TRBJ2-3, the CDR3 gives the full variable domain: DTGVSQNPRHKITKRGQNVTFRCDPISEHNRLYWYRQTLGQGPEFLTYFQNEAQLEKSRLLSDRFSAERPKGSFSTLEIQRTEQGDSAMYLCASSSGLGTDTQYFGPGTRLTVL.